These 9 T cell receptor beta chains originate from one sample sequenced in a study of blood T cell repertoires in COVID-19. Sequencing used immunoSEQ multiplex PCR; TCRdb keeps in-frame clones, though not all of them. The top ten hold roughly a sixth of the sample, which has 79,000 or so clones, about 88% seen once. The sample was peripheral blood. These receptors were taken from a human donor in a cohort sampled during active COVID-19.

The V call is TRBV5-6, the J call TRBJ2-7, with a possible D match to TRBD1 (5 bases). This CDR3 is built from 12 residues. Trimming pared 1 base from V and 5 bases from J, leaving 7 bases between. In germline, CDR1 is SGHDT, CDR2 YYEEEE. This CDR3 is CASSLWGDEQYF. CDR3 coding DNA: TGTGCCAGCAGCTTGTGGGGCGACGAGCAGTACTTC.

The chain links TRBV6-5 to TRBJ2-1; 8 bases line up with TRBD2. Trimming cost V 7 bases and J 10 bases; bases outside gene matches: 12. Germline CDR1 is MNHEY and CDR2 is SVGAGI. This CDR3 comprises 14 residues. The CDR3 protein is CASNRAGEYMEQFF. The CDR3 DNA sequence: TGTGCCAGCAATAGAGCGGGAGAGTACATGGAGCAGTTCTTC.

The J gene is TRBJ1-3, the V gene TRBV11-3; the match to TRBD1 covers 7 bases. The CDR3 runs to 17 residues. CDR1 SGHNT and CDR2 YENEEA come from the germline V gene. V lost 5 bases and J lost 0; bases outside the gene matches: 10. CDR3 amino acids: CASSPSDRSSSGNTIYF. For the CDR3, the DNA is TGTGCCAGCAGCCCTTCGGACAGGTCGAGCTCTGGAAACACCATATATTTT. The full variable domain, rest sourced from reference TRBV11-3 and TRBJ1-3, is EAGVVQSPRYKIIEKKQPVAFWCNPISGHNTLYWYLQNLGQGPELLIRYENEEAVDDSQLPKDRFSAERLKGVDSTLKIQPAELGDSAVYLCASSPSDRSSSGNTIYFGEGSWLTVV.

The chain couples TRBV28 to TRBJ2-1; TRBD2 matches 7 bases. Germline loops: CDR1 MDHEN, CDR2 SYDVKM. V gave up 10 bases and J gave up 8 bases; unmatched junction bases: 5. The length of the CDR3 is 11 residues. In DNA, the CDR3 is TGTGCCATCGGACTAGACGATGAGCAGTTCTTC. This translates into CAIGLDDEQFF.

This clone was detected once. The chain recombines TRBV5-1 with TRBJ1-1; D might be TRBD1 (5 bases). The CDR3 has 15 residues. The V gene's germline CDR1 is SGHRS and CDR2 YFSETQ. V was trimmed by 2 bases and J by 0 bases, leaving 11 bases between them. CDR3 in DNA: TGCGCCAGCAGCTTATGGGACTCCATGAACACTGAAGCTTTCTTT. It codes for CASSLWDSMNTEAFF. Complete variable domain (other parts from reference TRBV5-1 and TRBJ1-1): KAGVTQTPRYLIKTRGQQVTLSCSPISGHRSVSWYQQTPGQGLQFLFEYFSETQRNKGNFPGRFSGRQFSNSRSEMNVSTLELGDSALYLCASSLWDSMNTEAFFGQGTRLTVV.

Here the CDR3 reads CASSQDRGTGAYNEQFF. CDR3 DNA: TGTGCCAGCAGCCAAGATCGCGGGACAGGGGCCTACAATGAGCAGTTCTTC. The chain joins TRBV14 to TRBJ2-1; 10 bases are a match to TRBD1. The CDR3 runs 17 residues. The germline V gene has CDR1 SGHDN and CDR2 FVKESK. V trimming: 0 bases; J trimming: 2 bases; junction bases outside the gene matches: 4.

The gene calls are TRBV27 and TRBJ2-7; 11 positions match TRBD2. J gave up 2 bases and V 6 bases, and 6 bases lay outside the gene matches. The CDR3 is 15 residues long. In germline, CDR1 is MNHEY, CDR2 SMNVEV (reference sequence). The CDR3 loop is CASSLAGGTPYEQYF. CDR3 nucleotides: TGTGCCAGCAGCCTAGCGGGAGGCACCCCCTACGAGCAGTACTTC.

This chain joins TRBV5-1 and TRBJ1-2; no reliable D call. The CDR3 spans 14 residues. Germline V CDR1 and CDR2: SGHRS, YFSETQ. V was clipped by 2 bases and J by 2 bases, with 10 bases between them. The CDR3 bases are TGCGCCAGCAGCTTTACAGCTGAAAACTATGGCTACACCTTC. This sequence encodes CASSFTAENYGYTF.

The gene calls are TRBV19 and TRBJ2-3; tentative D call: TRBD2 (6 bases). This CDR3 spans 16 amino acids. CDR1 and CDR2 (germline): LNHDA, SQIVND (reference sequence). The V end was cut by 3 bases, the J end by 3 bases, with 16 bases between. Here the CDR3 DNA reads TGTGCCAGTAGTATTGGATTCGGTCGGGAGACAGATACGCAGTATTTT. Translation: CASSIGFGRETDTQYF.